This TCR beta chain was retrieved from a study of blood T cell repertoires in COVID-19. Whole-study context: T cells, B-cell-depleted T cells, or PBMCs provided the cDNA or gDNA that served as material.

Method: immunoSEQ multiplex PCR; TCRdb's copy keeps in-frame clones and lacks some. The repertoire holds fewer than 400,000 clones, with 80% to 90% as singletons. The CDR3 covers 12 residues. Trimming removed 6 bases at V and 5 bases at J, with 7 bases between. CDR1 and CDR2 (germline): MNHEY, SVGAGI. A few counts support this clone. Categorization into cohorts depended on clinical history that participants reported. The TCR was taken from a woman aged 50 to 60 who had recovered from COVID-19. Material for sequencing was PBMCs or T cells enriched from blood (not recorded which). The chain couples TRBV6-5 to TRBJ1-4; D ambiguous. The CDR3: CASRRRNEKLFF. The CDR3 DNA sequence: TGTGCCAGCAGAAGGAGGAATGAAAAACTGTTTTTT.